This record looks at one T cell receptor (beta chain) sequence and its context. Assay used: immunoSEQ multiplex PCR; TCRdb lists only in-frame clones, some missing. This sample has more than 30,000 clones, with roughly 87% found just once. This entry belongs to a study of multiple sclerosis patients with progressive multifocal leukoencephalopathy. The CDR3 sequence is 16 residues long. The V gene end was trimmed by 2 bases and the J gene end by 6 bases; junction bases not matched to a gene: 7. The time point: time of PML onset. Sequenced here: PBMCs, sampled from a patient treated with natalizumab. The chain links TRBV23-1 to TRBJ1-4; TRBD1 matches 9 bases. TRBV23-1 counts as an open reading frame of uncertain function. This TCR was recovered from a woman aged 35 to 49 with progressive multifocal leukoencephalopathy. CDR3 DNA sequence: TGCGCCAGCAGTCAACCCCCGGGACAGGGTTATGAAAAACTGTTTTTT. This translates into CASSQPPGQGYEKLFF.